The rows below give T cell receptor beta chains drawn from one sample of a study of T cells in Graves' hyperthyroidism and ophthalmopathy. TCRdb fed the multiplex PCR reads into MiXCR, producing one record per CDR3 protein. The sample contains approximately 690,000 distinct CDR3 sequences, less than 25% of which appear only once. Material for sequencing was blood. The receptors were sampled from a man aged 25-45 years with Graves' ophthalmopathy. The CDR3 runs from the conserved cysteine through the conserved F or W. Each record gives: CDR3 protein, CDR3 DNA, clone size, D gene, V gene, J gene. A D gene is named only where the DNA matches it firmly. Part of the rows lack a size; the others show once, few, many or a class for expanded clones.

CAISRSTGMNTEAFF	TGTGCCATCAGTAGATCGACAGGGATGAACACTGAAGCTTTCTTT	many	TRBD1	TRBV10-3	TRBJ1-1
CASSQKAGTGAYEQFF	TGTGCCAGCTCACAAAAAGCCGGGACAGGGGCATATGAGCAGTTCTTC	.	TRBD1	TRBV18	TRBJ2-1
CASSLVGTQETQYF	TGTGCCAGCAGCTTAGTCGGAACTCAAGAGACCCAGTACTTC	many	.	TRBV7-9	TRBJ2-5
CASSLDHVTGELFF	TGTGCCAGCAGCTTAGATCACGTAACCGGGGAGCTGTTTTTT	few	.	TRBV11-2	TRBJ2-2
CASSQVPGRYEQYF	TGTGCCAGCAGTCAAGTTCCAGGGAGGTACGAGCAGTACTTC	.	.	TRBV6-2/TRBV6-3	TRBJ2-7
CASSPFSGSGDTQYF	TGTGCCAGCAGCCCATTCAGCGGGAGTGGAGATACGCAGTATTTT	few	TRBD2	TRBV14	TRBJ2-3
CASSIQTNTEAFF	TGTGCCAGTAGTATTCAGACGAACACTGAAGCTTTCTTT	few	.	TRBV19	TRBJ1-1
CASSYSVDRGYGYTF	TGTGCCAGCAGTTACTCGGTGGACAGGGGCTATGGCTACACCTTC	few	TRBD1	TRBV6-5	TRBJ1-2
CASSGGQADDTQYF	TGCGCCAGCAGCGGGGGACAGGCGGATGATACGCAGTATTTT	few	TRBD1	TRBV5-1	TRBJ2-3
CASSDAGTRGYGYTF	TGTGCCAGCAGTGACGCAGGAACCCGGGGCTATGGCTACACCTTC	.	.	TRBV6-1	TRBJ1-2
CARSKDRRSSYNSPLHF	TGTGCCAGGTCGAAGGACCGCAGGAGCTCCTATAATTCACCCCTCCACTTT	.	.	TRBV2	TRBJ1-6
CAWSHRTGPSTDTQYF	TGTGCCTGGAGCCATCGGACAGGCCCTAGCACAGATACGCAGTATTTT	few	TRBD1	TRBV30	TRBJ2-3
CASSLGAGGDEQFF	TGTGCCAGCAGTTTAGGGGCGGGAGGGGATGAGCAGTTCTTC	.	TRBD2	TRBV27	TRBJ2-1
CAWRTGIPRAQYF	TGTGCCTGGAGGACAGGGATCCCCCGGGCGCAGTATTTT	few	TRBD1	TRBV30	TRBJ2-3
CASSLTSGFSYEQYF	TGTGCCAGCAGCCTGACTAGCGGGTTCTCCTACGAGCAGTACTTC	many	TRBD2	TRBV28	TRBJ2-7
CASSLEPTASYEQYF	TGTGCCAGCAGCTTAGAACCGACGGCCTCCTACGAGCAGTACTTC	few	.	TRBV7-2	TRBJ2-7